This T cell receptor beta chain was sequenced for a study of cytomegalovirus exposure and HLA in healthy donors. The wider study: Early released data had approximately 86 million unique TCRs, all coming from HLA-typed donors. Notes on the study in general: A previous analysis found most TCR beta V segments productive roughly 87% or roughly 30% of the time.

Primers: 60 Vbeta forward and 13 Jbeta reverse. Produced via immunoSEQ multiplex PCR; TCRdb's table is partial and in-frame only. The sample lists over 150,000 clones, around three quarters occurring once. Regarding this clone: The antigen remains undetermined.

CDR1 is SNHLY and CDR2 is FYNNEI in the germline V gene. The CDR3 length is 14 residues. Trimming shortened V by 6 bases and J by 0 bases, and 11 bases separated the two germline ends. The sample consisted of PBMCs. The V gene is TRBV2, the J gene TRBJ1-2; possibly TRBD1 for D (5 bases). The sequence came from a woman between 35 and 50 years old in good health and CMV-seronegative. CDR3 DNA: TGTGCCAGCAGCAACAAACAGGCTAACTATGGCTACACCTTC. It is translated as CASSNKQANYGYTF.